This entry lists 9 T cell receptor beta chains sequenced from one sample in a study of blood T cell repertoires in COVID-19. The table came from immunoSEQ multiplex PCR; TCRdb's copy has only in-frame clones and leaves some out. The sample has 200,000 to 250,000 clones, roughly four fifths seen once. The sample comprised peripheral blood. The source is an elderly woman with COVID-19, enrolled during active disease.

This sequence joins TRBV3-1 (or the pseudogene TRBV3-2) and TRBJ1-2; tentatively, D is TRBD1 (6 bases). Germline lookup yields CDR1 LGHDT and CDR2 YNNKEL (reference sequence). Trimming shortened V by 0 bases and J by 7 bases, and 12 bases separated the two germline ends. The CDR3 length is 14 residues. The CDR3 sequence: CASSQDPRGSGYTF. As DNA, the CDR3 is TGTGCCAGCAGCCAAGATCCCAGGGGTAGTGGCTACACCTTC.

J is TRBJ2-7 and V is TRBV3-1 (or the pseudogene TRBV3-2); possible D gene TRBD1, 6 bases. V was trimmed by 3 bases and J by 3 bases, leaving 12 bases between them. CDR3 size: 14 residues. The V gene's germline CDR1 is LGHDT and CDR2 YNNKEL (reference sequence). The CDR3 DNA reads as TGTGCCAGCAGCCATAATGGACAGAGCTACGAGCAGTACTTC. It encodes CASSHNGQSYEQYF.

In nucleotides, the CDR3 is TGTGCCAGCTCCACCAATACAGTCTCCTACGAGCAGTACTTC. Protein: CASSTNTVSYEQYF. V and J are TRBV18 and TRBJ2-7, with D hard to call. The CDR3 totals 14 residues. Germline CDR1 is KGHSH and CDR2 is LQKENI. V dropped 6 bases and J dropped 0 bases, with 12 bases sitting between them. The entire variable domain, with the rest obtained from reference TRBV18 and TRBJ2-7, is as follows: NAGVMQNPRHLVRRRGQEARLRCSPMKGHSHVYWYRQLPEEGLKFMVYLQKENIIDESGMPKERFSAEFPKEGPSILRIQQVVRGDSAAYFCASSTNTVSYEQYFGPGTRLTVT.

The chain is built from TRBV7-8 and TRBJ1-2, with 7 bases that match TRBD1. Trimming removed 5 bases from V and 7 bases from J; junction bases left unmatched: 10. There are 14 residues in the CDR3. From germline, CDR1 is SGHVS and CDR2 FQNEAQ. The CDR3 coding sequence is TGTGCCAGCAGCGTAGGGGGCTCGGGCGGTGGCTACACCTTC. It encodes CASSVGGSGGGYTF.

The chain recombines TRBV3-1 (or the pseudogene TRBV3-2) with TRBJ1-1; D gene unclear. Germline V gives CDR1 LGHDT, CDR2 YNNKEL (reference sequence). The CDR3 loop spans 13 amino acids. V lost 3 bases and J 9 bases, leaving 14 bases between the germline ends. The CDR3 protein is CASSQAGRDQAFF. The CDR3 DNA sequence: TGTGCCAGCAGCCAGGCCGGGAGGGATCAAGCTTTCTTT.

This clone was seen a few times. The chain couples TRBV28 to TRBJ1-3; the D is unclear. The CDR3 is made up of 12 amino acids. V lost 6 bases and J lost 8, with 11 bases in between. CDR1 and CDR2 from the germline V gene are MDHEN and SYDVKM. CDR3 amino acids: CASSQSGYTIYF. CDR3 DNA: TGTGCCAGCAGCCAATCCGGGTACACCATATATTTT.

The chain carries TRBV11-1 and TRBJ1-5, with D possibly matching TRBD1 (6 bases). V was trimmed by 2 bases and J by 4 bases, leaving 15 bases between them. The CDR3 extends over 16 amino acids. CDR1 is SGHAT and CDR2 is FQDESV in the germline V gene (reference sequence). Here the CDR3 reads CASSLPRTAVNQPQHF. The CDR3 coding sequence is TGTGCCAGCAGCTTACCCAGGACAGCTGTAAATCAGCCCCAGCATTTT.

In nucleotides, the CDR3 is TGTGCCAGCACCCTAAGAAACACCGGGGAGCTGTTTTTT. Encoded protein: CASTLRNTGELFF. V gene TRBV12-3 or TRBV12-4 combines with J gene TRBJ2-2; D uncertain. The V end was cut by 7 bases, the J end by 2 bases, with 8 bases between. CDR3 length: 13 residues.

The chain is built from TRBV21-1 and TRBJ2-1; the D call of TRBD2 is as the table states it, not checked on the DNA. TRBV21-1 is a pseudogene locus. The CDR3 covers 17 residues. CDR3 DNA: TGTGCCAGCAGCAAAGGCGAGGCAGCCGTTTCCTACAATGAGCAGTTCTTC. Translated: CASSKGEAAVSYNEQFF.